This T cell receptor beta chain was identified in a study of shared clonotypes between healthy human individuals. In regard to this clone: This CDR3 is also generated by other DNA sequences in the sample.

The CDR3 is 12 amino acids. CDR1 and CDR2 (germline): SNHLY, FYNNEI. V lost 6 bases, J lost 2 bases, and 8 bases lay in between. Clones were sequenced by immunoSEQ multiplex PCR, and TCRdb holds only the in-frame ones, with some missing. The data hold a few hundred thousand clones, with over 70% observed a single time. The clonotype originates from a man younger than 40 in good health. Material: memory CD4+ T cells sorted from blood. Subset: CD45RA-negative fraction. The rearrangement joins TRBV2 to TRBJ2-7, with a weak D call TRBD1 (6 bases). CDR3 DNA sequence: TGTGCCAGCAGACAGGGAACCTACGAGCAGTACTTC. Amino acid sequence: CASRQGTYEQYF.